The clone carrying this T cell receptor (beta chain) was seen a handful of times. The data are from a study of T cells in Graves' hyperthyroidism and ophthalmopathy. CDR1 is LGHNA and CDR2 is YNFKEQ in the germline V gene. The CDR3 totals 14 residues. V shed 0 bases and J shed 4 bases, with 9 bases lying between them. The investigators amplified TCR beta CDR3 regions from RNA transcripts. During a first-round RT-PCR of the TCR CDR3, the HTBI primer set was used. MiXCR, run by TCRdb on the multiplex PCR reads, gives a single entry per CDR3 protein. The sample records approximately 490,000 distinct CDR3 sequences, about 20% being singletons.

This receptor was obtained from a woman aged 70-85 years with Graves' ophthalmopathy. Sequenced sample: blood. The chain recombines TRBV4-2 with TRBJ1-1; D possibly corresponds to TRBD1 (5 bases). The CDR3 loop is CASSQEGRFTEAFF. As DNA, the CDR3 is TGTGCCAGCAGCCAAGAGGGGCGGTTCACTGAAGCTTTCTTT.